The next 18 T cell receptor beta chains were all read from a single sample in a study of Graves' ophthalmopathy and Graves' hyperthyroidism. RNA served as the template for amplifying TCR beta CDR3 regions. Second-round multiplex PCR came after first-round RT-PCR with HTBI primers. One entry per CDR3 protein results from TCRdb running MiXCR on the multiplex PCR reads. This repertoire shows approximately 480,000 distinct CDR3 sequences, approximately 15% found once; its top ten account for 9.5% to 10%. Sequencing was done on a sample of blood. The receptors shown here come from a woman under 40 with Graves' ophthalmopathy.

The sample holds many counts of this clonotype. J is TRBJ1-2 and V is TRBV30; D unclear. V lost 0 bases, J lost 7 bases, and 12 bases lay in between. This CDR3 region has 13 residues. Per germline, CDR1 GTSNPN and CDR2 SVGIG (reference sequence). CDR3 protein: CAWSVGFGGGYTF. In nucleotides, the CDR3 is TGTGCCTGGAGTGTAGGGTTCGGTGGTGGCTACACCTTC.

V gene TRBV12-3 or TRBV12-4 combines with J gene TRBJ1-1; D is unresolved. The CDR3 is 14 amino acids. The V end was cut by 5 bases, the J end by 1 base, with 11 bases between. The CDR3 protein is CASSPWAQNTEAFF. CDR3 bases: TGTGCCAGCAGTCCGTGGGCCCAGAACACTGAAGCTTTCTTT.

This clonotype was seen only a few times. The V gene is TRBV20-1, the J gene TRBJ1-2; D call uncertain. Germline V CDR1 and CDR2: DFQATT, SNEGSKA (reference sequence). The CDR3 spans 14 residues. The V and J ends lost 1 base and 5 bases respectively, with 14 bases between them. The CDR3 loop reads CSARVVEGHYGYTF. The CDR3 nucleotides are TGCAGTGCTAGAGTAGTTGAGGGTCATTATGGCTACACCTTC.

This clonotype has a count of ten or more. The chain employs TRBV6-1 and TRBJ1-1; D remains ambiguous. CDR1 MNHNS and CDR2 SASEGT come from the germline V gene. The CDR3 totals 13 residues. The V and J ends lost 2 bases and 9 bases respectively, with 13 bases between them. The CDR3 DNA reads TGTGCCAGCAGTGAATTCGAGTCTACTAAAGCTTTCTTT. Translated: CASSEFESTKAFF.

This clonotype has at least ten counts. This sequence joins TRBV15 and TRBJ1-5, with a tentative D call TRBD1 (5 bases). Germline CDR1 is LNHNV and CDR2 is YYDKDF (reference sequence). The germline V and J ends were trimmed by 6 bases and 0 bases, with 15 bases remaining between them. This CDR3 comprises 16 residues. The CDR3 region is CATSTRDRHSNQPQHF. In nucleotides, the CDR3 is TGTGCCACCAGTACTAGGGACCGCCATAGCAATCAGCCCCAGCATTTT.

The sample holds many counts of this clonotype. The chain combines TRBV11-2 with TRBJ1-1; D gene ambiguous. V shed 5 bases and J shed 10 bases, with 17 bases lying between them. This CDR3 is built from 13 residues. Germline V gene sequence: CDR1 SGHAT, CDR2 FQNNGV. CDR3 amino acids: CASSPVGREGAFF. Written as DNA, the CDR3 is TGTGCCAGCAGCCCAGTTGGTAGGGAGGGAGCTTTCTTT.

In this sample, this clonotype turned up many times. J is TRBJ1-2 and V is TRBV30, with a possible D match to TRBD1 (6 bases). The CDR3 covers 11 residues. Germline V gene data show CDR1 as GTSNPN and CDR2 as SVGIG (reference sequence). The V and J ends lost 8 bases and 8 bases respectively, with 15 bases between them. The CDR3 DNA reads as TGTGCCCGCAATACAGGGTTAGGCTACACCTTC. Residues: CARNTGLGYTF. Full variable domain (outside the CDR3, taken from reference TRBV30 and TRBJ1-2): SQTIHQWPATLVQPVGSPLSLECTVEGTSNPNLYWYRQAAGRGLQLLFYSVGIGQISSEVPQNLSASRPQDRQFILSSKKLLLSDSGFYLCARNTGLGYTFGSGTRLTVV.

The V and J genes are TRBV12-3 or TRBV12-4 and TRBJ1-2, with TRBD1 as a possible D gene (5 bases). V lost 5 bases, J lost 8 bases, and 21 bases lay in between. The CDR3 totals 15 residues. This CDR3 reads CASSPHPDRPQGYTF. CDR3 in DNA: TGTGCCAGCAGTCCACACCCCGACAGACCTCAGGGCTACACCTTC.

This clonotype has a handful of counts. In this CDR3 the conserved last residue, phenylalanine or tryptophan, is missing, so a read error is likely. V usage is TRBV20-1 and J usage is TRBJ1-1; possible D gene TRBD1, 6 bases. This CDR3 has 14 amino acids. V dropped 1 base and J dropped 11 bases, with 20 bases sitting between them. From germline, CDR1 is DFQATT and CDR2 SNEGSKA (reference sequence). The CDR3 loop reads CSARGPLSTGNAFL. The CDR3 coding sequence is TGCAGTGCTAGAGGCCCCTTAAGTACAGGGAACGCTTTCTTG.

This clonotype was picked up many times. In nucleotides, the CDR3 is TGTGCCAGCAGTTTCGTCACAGGACAAGAGACCCAGTACTTC. It yields the protein CASSFVTGQETQYF. The V gene is TRBV12-3 or TRBV12-4, the J gene TRBJ2-5; tentative D call: TRBD1 (5 bases). Trimming removed 3 bases from V and 2 bases from J, with 10 bases in between. The CDR3 has 14 amino acids.

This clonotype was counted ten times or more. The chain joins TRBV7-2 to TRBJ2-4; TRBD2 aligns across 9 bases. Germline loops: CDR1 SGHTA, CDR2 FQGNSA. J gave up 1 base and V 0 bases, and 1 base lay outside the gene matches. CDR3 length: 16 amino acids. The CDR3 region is CASSLASGGAKNIQYF. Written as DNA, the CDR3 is TGTGCCAGCAGCTTAGCCAGCGGGGGGGCCAAAAACATTCAGTACTTC.

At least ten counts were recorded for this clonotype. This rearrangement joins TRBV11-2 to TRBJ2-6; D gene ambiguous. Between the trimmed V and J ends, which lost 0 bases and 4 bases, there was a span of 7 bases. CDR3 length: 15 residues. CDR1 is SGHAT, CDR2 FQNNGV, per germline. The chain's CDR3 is CASSLDRIGANVLTF. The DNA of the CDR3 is TGTGCCAGCAGCTTAGATCGGATCGGGGCCAACGTCCTGACTTTC.

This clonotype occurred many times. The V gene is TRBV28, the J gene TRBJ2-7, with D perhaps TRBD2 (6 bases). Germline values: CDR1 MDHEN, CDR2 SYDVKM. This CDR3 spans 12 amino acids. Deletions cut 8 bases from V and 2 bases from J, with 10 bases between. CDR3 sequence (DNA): TGTGCCAGCGGGACTTACGCCTACGAGCAGTACTTC. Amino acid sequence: CASGTYAYEQYF. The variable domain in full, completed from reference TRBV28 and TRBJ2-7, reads DVKVTQSSRYLVKRTGEKVFLECVQDMDHENMFWYRQDPGLGLRLIYFSYDVKMKEKGDIPEGYSVSREKKERFSLILESASTNQTSMYLCASGTYAYEQYFGPGTRLTVT.

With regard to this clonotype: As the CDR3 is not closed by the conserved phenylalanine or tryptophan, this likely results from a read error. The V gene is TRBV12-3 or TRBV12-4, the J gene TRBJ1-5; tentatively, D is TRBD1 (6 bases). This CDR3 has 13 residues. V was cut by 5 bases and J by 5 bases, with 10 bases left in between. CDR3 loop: CASSLGGYQPQHV. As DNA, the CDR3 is TGTGCCAGCAGTCTAGGGGGATATCAGCCCCAGCATGTT.

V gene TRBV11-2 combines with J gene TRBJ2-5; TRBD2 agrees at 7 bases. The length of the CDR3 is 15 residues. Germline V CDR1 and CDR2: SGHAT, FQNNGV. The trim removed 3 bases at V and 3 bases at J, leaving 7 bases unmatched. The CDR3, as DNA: TGTGCCAGCAGCTTCTTTACGGGAGGAGAAGAGACCCAGTACTTC. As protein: CASSFFTGGEETQYF.

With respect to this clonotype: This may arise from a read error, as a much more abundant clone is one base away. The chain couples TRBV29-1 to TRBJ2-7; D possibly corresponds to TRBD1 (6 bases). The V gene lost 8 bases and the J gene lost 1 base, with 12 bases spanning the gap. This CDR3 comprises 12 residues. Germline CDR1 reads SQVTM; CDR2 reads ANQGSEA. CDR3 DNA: TGCAGCTCCGACAGGTGGTCCTACGAGCAGTACTTC. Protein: CSSDRWSYEQYF.

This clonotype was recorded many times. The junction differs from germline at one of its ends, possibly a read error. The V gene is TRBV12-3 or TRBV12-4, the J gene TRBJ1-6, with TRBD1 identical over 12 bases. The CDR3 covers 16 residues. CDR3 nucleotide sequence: TGTACCAGCAGGAATTGGGACAGGGGGCTAAATTCACCCCTCCACTTT. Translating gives CTSRNWDRGLNSPLHF.

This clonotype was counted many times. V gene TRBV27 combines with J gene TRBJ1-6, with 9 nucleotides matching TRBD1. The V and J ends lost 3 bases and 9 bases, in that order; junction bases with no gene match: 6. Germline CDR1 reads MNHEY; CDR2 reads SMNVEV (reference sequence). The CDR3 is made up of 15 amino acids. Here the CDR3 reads CASSFVGQGSSPLHF. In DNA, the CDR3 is TGTGCCAGCAGTTTTGTGGGACAGGGAAGTTCACCCCTCCACTTT.